The rows below give T cell receptor beta chains drawn from one sample of a study of Graves' ophthalmopathy and Graves' hyperthyroidism. One entry per CDR3 protein results from TCRdb running MiXCR on the multiplex PCR reads. The profile shows 900,000 to 1,200,000 distinct CDR3 sequences, roughly two fifths of them singletons. Sequenced sample: peripheral blood or thyroid tissue (not recorded which). Receptors were obtained from an adult man with Graves' hyperthyroidism. The CDR3 runs from the conserved cysteine through the conserved F or W. D genes are given only for firm matches. Clone size is given for some rows only: seen once, a few or many times, or a class if the clone is expanded.

>TRBJ1-1|TRBV30|many|.
TGTGCCTGGAGTCCAATGAACACTGAAGCTTTCTTT
CAWSPMNTEAFF
>TRBJ1-1|TRBV20-1|.|.
TGCAGTGCCCTTCGGGACACGAACACTGAAGCTTTCTTT
CSALRDTNTEAFF
>TRBJ2-3|TRBV29-1|few|.
TGCAGCGTTGAAGACGGACACACAGATACGCAGTATTTT
CSVEDGHTDTQYF
>TRBJ2-2|TRBV6-6|few|TRBD1
TGTGCCAGCAGTTACAGGGGGCGCGACACCGGGGAGCTGTTTTTT
CASSYRGRDTGELFF
>TRBJ1-2|TRBV12-3/TRBV12-4|.|.
TGTGCCAGCAGCAGAGGGGGAGGACTAGCGGGAGTCGGCTACACCTTC
CASSRGGGLAGVGYTF
>TRBJ1-2|TRBV29-1|.|.
TGCAGCGTTGGAGATGGGGACTATGGCTACACCTTC
CSVGDGDYGYTF
>TRBJ2-2|TRBV7-2|many|.
TGTGCCAGCAGCTTGACCTTCAGGAGCCCGAACACCGGGGAGCTGTTTTTT
CASSLTFRSPNTGELFF
>TRBJ1-2|TRBV11-2|many|.
TGTGCCAGCAGCCGTCCGACAGGAAGCTTTCGTGGCTACACCTTC
CASSRPTGSFRGYTF
>TRBJ1-5|TRBV2|many|.
TGTGCCAGCAGTGAGGGCGTTGGTCAGCCCCAGCATTTT
CASSEGVGQPQHF
>TRBJ2-5|TRBV7-9|.|.
TGTGCCAGCAGCTTAGGAGGGGGGAATCAAGAGACCCAGTACTTC
CASSLGGGNQETQYF
>TRBJ1-1|TRBV7-2|.|.
TGTGCCAGCAGCCTAAGATTGGTGAACACTGAAGCTTTCTTT
CASSLRLVNTEAFF
>TRBJ2-5|TRBV20-1|many|.
TGCAGTGCGGGGGACGAGACCCAGTACTTC
CSAGDETQYF
>TRBJ2-5|TRBV9|.|.
TGTGCCAGCAGCGCTTGGGACGGACAAGAGACCCAGTACTTC
CASSAWDGQETQYF
>TRBJ1-2|TRBV24-1|many|.
TGTGCCACCAGTGATTTTGGCGGGGATAGTCATGGCTACACCTTC
CATSDFGGDSHGYTF
>TRBJ2-2|TRBV11-2|few|.
TGTGCCAGCAGCCAGCACGGGGCGAACACCGGGGAGCTGTTTTTT
CASSQHGANTGELFF
>TRBJ2-7|TRBV7-9|.|TRBD1
TGTGCCAGCAGCGTAGCCCCGGGACAGGCAAGCGAGCAGTACTTC
CASSVAPGQASEQYF
>TRBJ2-7|TRBV20-1|.|.
TGCAGTGCTAGGATGGTCGATTACGAGCAGTACTTC
CSARMVDYEQYF
>TRBJ1-4|TRBV7-8|.|.
TGTGCCAGCAGCCCATACAGGGTGACGGAACTGTTTTTT
CASSPYRVTELFF
>TRBJ2-2|TRBV7-8|.|TRBD2
TGTGCCAGCAGCCAGGGACTAGCGGGACGGACCGGGGAGCTGTTTTTT
CASSQGLAGRTGELFF
>TRBJ1-1|TRBV12-3/TRBV12-4|many|TRBD1
TGTGCCAGCAGTCATCCGGGACAGGTAGCTGAAGCTTTCTTT
CASSHPGQVAEAFF
>TRBJ2-2|TRBV19|many|.
TGTGCCAGTAGTATGCAGGGCACCGGGGAGCTGTTTTTT
CASSMQGTGELFF
>TRBJ1-2|TRBV25-1|many|.
TGTGCCAGCCGCCGGGGGGAGAACTATGGCTACACCTTC
CASRRGENYGYTF
>TRBJ1-4|TRBV7-2|.|.
TGTGCCAGCAGCTTAGACGGGACTGGGTTGGAAAAACTGTTTTTT
CASSLDGTGLEKLFF